This entry describes one TCR beta chain. This entry comes from a study of blood T cell repertoires in COVID-19. Study in general: Material from acute and convalescent COVID-19 was sourced from the United States, Italy and Spain. The analysed material was cDNA or gDNA that came from T cells, B-cell-depleted T cells, or PBMCs.

Original processing methods: Cell counts per sample came from amplifying reference gene primers. Data came from immunoSEQ multiplex PCR; TCRdb stores just in-frame clones and leaves some out. V and J calls and clone size come straight from that table; D and trimming were deduced from the DNA. Of approximately 130,000 clones listed, 70% to 90% are singletons. This clonotype originated in a man in his sixties with acute or convalescent COVID-19. Material for sequencing was peripheral blood.

The CDR3 bases are TGTGCTAGTGCCTTACAGGGGGCGAACACTGAAGCTTTCTTT. Its translation: CASALQGANTEAFF. The gene calls are TRBV12-5 and TRBJ1-1; the match to TRBD1 covers 9 bases. V was clipped by 7 bases and J by 1 base; unmatched bases: 4. CDR3 length: 14 amino acids. Per the germline V gene, CDR1 is LGHNT and CDR2 is FRNRAP.